A selection of T cell receptor beta chains follows, all from one sample in a study of blood T cell repertoires in COVID-19. The table came from immunoSEQ multiplex PCR; TCRdb's copy has only in-frame clones and leaves some out. This sample carries some 400,000 clones, 80% to 90% of them seen once, and the ten largest clones take 1.3%. The specimen was PBMCs or T cells enriched from blood (not recorded which). These receptors all stem from a man between 25 and 39 years old who had recovered from COVID-19. Each CDR3 is given with its conserved first and last residue. The D gene is left open where the match is weak. Only some rows state a clone size, as once, few, many or a class for expanded clones.

clone size: .
J gene: TRBJ2-1
V gene: TRBV4-1
D gene: TRBD2
CDR3 protein: CASSQPGTSGYNEQFF
CDR3 DNA: TGCGCCAGCAGCCAGCCCGGGACTAGCGGGTACAATGAGCAGTTCTTC

clone size: .
J gene: TRBJ2-7
V gene: TRBV25-1
D gene: TRBD1
CDR3 protein: CASSESGTAIYEQYF
CDR3 DNA: TGTGCCAGCAGTGAAAGTGGGACAGCGATCTACGAGCAGTACTTC

clone size: .
J gene: TRBJ2-7
V gene: TRBV5-1
D gene: TRBD2
CDR3 protein: CASSLALAGGAPHEQYF
CDR3 DNA: TGCGCCAGCAGCTTGGCCTTAGCGGGGGGCGCGCCCCACGAGCAGTACTTC

clone size: once
J gene: TRBJ2-2
V gene: TRBV4-3
D gene: TRBD1
CDR3 protein: CASSQDPGTDTGELFF
CDR3 DNA: TGCGCCAGCAGCCAAGATCCCGGGACAGACACCGGGGAGCTGTTTTTT

clone size: few
J gene: TRBJ1-2
V gene: TRBV7-9
D gene: TRBD1
CDR3 protein: CASSLGTGGANYGYTF
CDR3 DNA: TGTGCCAGCAGCTTAGGGACAGGGGGCGCAAACTATGGCTACACCTTC

clone size: .
J gene: TRBJ1-4
V gene: TRBV4-3
D gene: .
CDR3 protein: CASSQDGTNEKLFF
CDR3 DNA: TGCGCCAGCAGCCAAGACGGGACTAATGAAAAACTGTTTTTT

clone size: .
J gene: TRBJ1-2
V gene: TRBV4-1
D gene: TRBD1
CDR3 protein: CASSQVGQGGKYGYTF
CDR3 DNA: TGCGCCAGCAGCCAAGTTGGACAGGGCGGGAAATATGGCTACACCTTC

clone size: .
J gene: TRBJ2-7
V gene: TRBV19
D gene: TRBD2
CDR3 protein: CASSPGLAGGYEQYF
CDR3 DNA: TGTGCCAGTAGTCCAGGTTTAGCGGGGGGCTACGAGCAGTACTTC

clone size: .
J gene: TRBJ2-2
V gene: TRBV7-2
D gene: .
CDR3 protein: CASSQTTGAGELFF
CDR3 DNA: TGTGCCAGCAGCCAAACCACGGGGGCCGGGGAGCTGTTTTTT

clone size: .
J gene: TRBJ1-6
V gene: TRBV10-3
D gene: .
CDR3 protein: CAISERGPGNSPLHF
CDR3 DNA: TGTGCCATCAGTGAGCGTGGCCCGGGAAATTCACCCCTCCACTTT

clone size: .
J gene: TRBJ1-1
V gene: TRBV3-1/TRBV3-2
D gene: .
CDR3 protein: CASSQGAGPLWAFF
CDR3 DNA: TGTGCCAGCAGCCAAGGGGCAGGGCCGCTGTGGGCTTTCTTT

clone size: .
J gene: TRBJ1-1
V gene: TRBV27
D gene: .
CDR3 protein: CASRDPGGFTEAFF
CDR3 DNA: TGTGCCAGCAGAGACCCCGGGGGATTCACTGAAGCTTTCTTT

clone size: .
J gene: TRBJ2-2
V gene: TRBV5-1
D gene: TRBD1
CDR3 protein: CASSRDRGTNTGELFF
CDR3 DNA: TGCGCCAGCAGCAGGGACAGGGGGACGAACACCGGGGAGCTGTTTTTT

clone size: .
J gene: TRBJ1-2
V gene: TRBV7-9
D gene: TRBD1
CDR3 protein: CASNTNRGRNNGYTF
CDR3 DNA: TGTGCCAGCAACACTAACAGGGGGCGAAATAATGGCTACACCTTC

clone size: .
J gene: TRBJ1-3
V gene: TRBV7-2
D gene: .
CDR3 protein: CASSLISSGNTIYF
CDR3 DNA: TGTGCCAGCAGCTTAATTTCGTCTGGAAACACCATATATTTT